The 14 T cell receptor beta chains in this list originate from one sample, sequenced in a study of T-cell memory formation after mild COVID-19. In TCRdb, the 5' RACE reads were re-called with MiXCR into one record per CDR3 protein. Of under 70,000 distinct CDR3 sequences in the sample, less than 9.5% were seen once. The source material was PBMCs or a T cell subset sorted from them (not recorded which). The receptors come from a man aged 18 to 30 who had mild COVID-19 (a few samples of this study predate the infection). Cell type and time point are not known.

The V gene is TRBV20-1, the J gene TRBJ2-7; maybe TRBD2 (6 bases). Per the germline V gene, CDR1 is DFQATT and CDR2 is SNEGSKA (reference sequence). This CDR3 is 14 amino acids long. The V end lost 6 bases, the J end lost 5 bases, and 20 bases lay between the germline ends. CDR3 sequence reads: CSARDRLLGNEQYV. Here the CDR3 DNA reads TGCAGTGCGCGGGACCGTCTATTGGGGAACGAGCAGTACGTC.

The chain joins TRBV7-2 to TRBJ1-4, with 7 bases that match TRBD1. The CDR3 is 14 amino acids. V gave up 6 bases and J gave up 7 bases; unmatched junction bases: 8. CDR1 and CDR2 (germline): SGHTA, FQGNSA. The CDR3 region has the DNA TGTGCCAGCAGGTTAACAGGGGCTGGTGAAAAACTGTTTTTT. Its translation is CASRLTGAGEKLFF.

V usage is TRBV11-2 and J usage is TRBJ2-1; 9 bases fit TRBD1. J gave up 5 bases and V 5 bases, and 7 bases lay outside the gene matches. The CDR3 extends over 15 amino acids. Germline lookup yields CDR1 SGHAT and CDR2 FQNNGV. The chain's CDR3 is CASSIRDRVHNEQFF. The CDR3 nucleotides are TGTGCCAGCAGCATACGGGACAGGGTCCACAATGAGCAGTTCTTC.

This sequence joins TRBV20-1 and TRBJ2-7; TRBD1 aligns across 7 bases. V was pared by 5 bases and J by 0 bases, with 10 bases of the junction left unmatched. The germline V gene has CDR1 DFQATT and CDR2 SNEGSKA (reference sequence). This CDR3 contains 15 residues. CDR3 in amino acids: CSAPDRAISSYEQYF. CDR3 coding DNA: TGCAGTGCTCCCGACAGGGCCATAAGCTCCTACGAGCAGTACTTC.

The sample holds a few counts of this clonotype. This rearrangement joins TRBV2 to TRBJ1-5; a weak D match, TRBD1 (5 bases). This CDR3 spans 14 amino acids. Trimming took off 1 base at V and 4 bases at J, with 8 bases between the two ends. CDR1 is SNHLY and CDR2 is FYNNEI in the germline V gene. The CDR3 is CASSEGTPNQPQHF. In nucleotides, the CDR3 is TGTGCCAGCAGTGAAGGGACACCAAATCAGCCCCAGCATTTT.

Ten or more counts support this clonotype. The V call is TRBV7-2, the J call TRBJ2-2, with no clear D. Looked up from germline, CDR1 is SGHTA and CDR2 is FQGNSA. This CDR3 comprises 15 residues. Trimming stripped 0 bases from V and 4 bases from J, with 9 bases between. The CDR3 DNA sequence: TGTGCCAGCAGCTTAGCAGGGCAAGGCACCGGGGAGCTGTTTTTT. It yields the protein CASSLAGQGTGELFF.

The sample holds a few counts of this clonotype. The chain combines TRBV5-1 with TRBJ1-4; D possibly corresponds to TRBD1 (5 bases). Germline assignment: CDR1 SGHRS and CDR2 YFSETQ. Trimming left V 5 bases short and J 6 bases short, with 17 bases between. CDR3 size: 15 residues. The CDR3 sequence is CASSTGGYGDEKLFF. The DNA of the CDR3 is TGCGCCAGCAGTACCGGGGGTTATGGTGATGAAAAACTGTTTTTT.

In its sample, this clonotype was seen a few times. The V and J genes are TRBV2 and TRBJ2-7; D may be TRBD1 or TRBD2 (5 bases each). V lost 8 bases and J 4 bases, leaving 18 bases between the germline ends. The CDR3 is 14 amino acids. Germline V gives CDR1 SNHLY, CDR2 FYNNEI. In nucleotides, the CDR3 is TGTGCCAGCCAACAGGACGGGGAAGTATACGAGCAGTACTTC. Encoded protein: CASQQDGEVYEQYF.

This clonotype was seen a handful of times. The chain has TRBV4-3 and TRBJ1-3, with D unresolved. V shed 1 base and J shed 2 bases, with 6 bases lying between them. The CDR3 sequence is 14 residues long. Germline V CDR1 and CDR2: LGHNA, YSLEER. CDR3 sequence reads: CASSQVSTGNTIYF. In DNA form, the CDR3 reads TGCGCCAGCAGCCAAGTGTCGACTGGAAACACCATATATTTT.

In this sample, this clonotype turned up many times. This rearrangement joins TRBV7-9 to TRBJ2-7; D possibly corresponds to TRBD2 (6 bases). Between the trimmed V and J ends, which lost 1 base and 2 bases, there was a span of 12 bases. Germline V gene lookup returns CDR1 SEHNR and CDR2 FQNEAQ (reference sequence). This CDR3 spans 15 amino acids. The CDR3 spells CASSLGASVTYEQYF. In DNA, the CDR3 is TGTGCCAGCAGCTTAGGGGCTAGCGTCACCTACGAGCAGTACTTC.

J is TRBJ1-5 and V is TRBV5-6, with D tentatively TRBD1 (5 bases). Germline V gene data show CDR1 as SGHDT and CDR2 as YYEEEE. The CDR3 is made up of 13 amino acids. V lost 4 bases to trimming and J lost 5 bases, with 10 bases between them. The CDR3 loop reads CASSEGLDQPQHF. CDR3 DNA sequence: TGTGCCAGCAGCGAGGGGTTAGATCAGCCCCAGCATTTT.

This clonotype was counted between two and nine times. The chain couples TRBV20-1 to TRBJ2-7, with TRBD2 matching 8 bases. V lost 6 bases, J lost 1 base, and 11 bases stayed unmatched. CDR1 is DFQATT, CDR2 SNEGSKA, per germline (reference sequence). This CDR3 spans 15 amino acids. CDR3 sequence reads: CSAPDAGGGSYEQYV. For the CDR3, the DNA is TGCAGTGCGCCCGATGCAGGCGGGGGGTCCTACGAGCAGTACGTC.

The chain couples TRBV12-3 or TRBV12-4 to TRBJ1-5; D gene ambiguous. The CDR3 totals 13 residues. The V gene lost 3 bases and the J gene lost 5 bases, with 8 bases spanning the gap. The CDR3 loop reads CASSLDFYQPQHF. In nucleotides, the CDR3 is TGTGCCAGCAGTTTGGACTTCTATCAGCCCCAGCATTTT.

This clonotype showed up many times. The chain couples TRBV5-1 to TRBJ1-1, with 7 bases fitting TRBD1. This CDR3 is built from 19 residues. V gave up 0 bases and J gave up 0 bases; unmatched junction bases: 14. Germline CDR1 is SGHRS and CDR2 is YFSETQ. The CDR3 loop is CASSLGRRDSYLMNTEAFF. The DNA of the CDR3 is TGCGCCAGCAGCTTGGGCCGACGGGACAGCTACCTCATGAACACTGAAGCTTTCTTT.